A selection of T cell receptor beta chains follows, all from one sample in a study of T cell responses to AZD1222 COVID-19 vaccine. Clones were sequenced by immunoSEQ multiplex PCR, and TCRdb holds only the in-frame ones, with some missing. The table lists roughly 110,000 clones, about 93% of them singletons. Specimen: peripheral blood, collected 28 days after the second AZD1222 dose. The origin of the receptors is an adult who received the AZD1222 COVID-19 vaccine. Each CDR3 is given with its conserved first and last residue. D genes are given only for firm matches. The size entry is marked missing in some rows and otherwise reads once, few, many or a size class.

TRBV11-2	TRBJ2-1	16	-	TRBD2	CASSIRRGLAGNEQFF	TGTGCCAGCAGCATCCGTAGGGGACTAGCTGGCAATGAGCAGTTCTTC
TRBV28	TRBJ1-4	14	-	TRBD1	CASRSGQGYEKLFF	TGTGCCAGCAGGTCGGGACAGGGATATGAAAAACTGTTTTTT
TRBV5-1	TRBJ1-3	14	once	TRBD1	CASTSTGPGNTIYF	TGCGCCAGCACCTCGACAGGGCCAGGAAACACCATATATTTT
TRBV7-2	TRBJ1-5	16	-	TRBD1	CASSPGTGPFNQPQHF	TGTGCCAGCAGCCCAGGGACAGGGCCTTTCAATCAGCCCCAGCATTTT
TRBV5-1	TRBJ1-1	14	-	-	CASSLAPLNTEAFF	TGCGCCAGCAGCTTGGCCCCGTTGAACACTGAAGCTTTCTTT
TRBV7-9	TRBJ2-7	18	-	-	CASSLAGSAGGTAYEQYF	TGTGCCAGCAGCTTAGCCGGGTCGGCAGGGGGGACAGCCTACGAGCAGTACTTC
TRBV18	TRBJ2-5	17	-	TRBD2	CASSPSGTSGGQETQYF	TGTGCCAGCTCACCATCGGGGACTAGCGGGGGTCAAGAGACCCAGTACTTC
TRBV2	TRBJ1-1	13	-	-	CASSETRYAEAFF	TGTGCCAGCAGTGAGACCCGGTACGCTGAAGCTTTCTTT
TRBV6-1	TRBJ2-1	15	-	-	CASSEGLGSYNEQFF	TGTGCCAGCAGTGAAGGTTTGGGCTCCTACAATGAGCAGTTCTTC
TRBV4-2	TRBJ1-4	16	-	TRBD1	CASSQGRGTGVEKLFF	TGTGCCAGCAGCCAAGGAAGGGGGACAGGGGTTGAAAAACTGTTTTTT
TRBV5-1	TRBJ2-6	14	-	-	CASSLTGLRNVLTF	TGCGCCAGCAGCTTAACAGGCTTACGCAACGTCCTGACTTTC
TRBV7-6	TRBJ2-1	16	-	TRBD2	CASSFGQGLAGAEQFF	TGTGCCAGCAGCTTTGGCCAGGGACTAGCGGGAGCTGAGCAGTTCTTC
TRBV27	TRBJ1-1	12	few	-	CASSSPAAEAFF	TGTGCCAGCAGTTCACCAGCAGCTGAAGCTTTCTTT
TRBV11-2	TRBJ2-2	14	-	-	CASSLGSGPGELFF	TGTGCCAGCAGCCTAGGTTCGGGGCCCGGGGAGCTGTTTTTT
TRBV19	TRBJ1-2	13	-	-	CASSIRDPMGYTF	TGTGCCAGTAGTATAAGGGACCCGATGGGCTACACCTTC
TRBV28	TRBJ2-7	12	-	-	CASSRGSREQYF	TGTGCCAGCAGCCGGGGGTCTCGCGAGCAGTACTTC
TRBV7-8	TRBJ2-7	13	-	TRBD1	CASSSTGGYEQYF	TGTGCCAGCAGCTCGACAGGGGGCTACGAGCAGTACTTC
TRBV6-1	TRBJ2-7	16	-	-	CASSGGTANPTDEQYF	TGTGCCAGCAGTGGCGGGACAGCCAATCCAACGGACGAGCAGTACTTC
TRBV5-1	TRBJ2-7	16	-	-	CASSLRGSANSYEQYF	TGCGCCAGCAGCTTGAGGGGTAGTGCGAACTCCTACGAGCAGTACTTC
TRBV27	TRBJ2-3	12	-	-	CASSFNTDTQYF	TGTGCCAGCAGTTTTAACACAGATACGCAGTATTTT
TRBV5-6	TRBJ1-4	16	once	-	CASSFGPGTFNEKLFF	TGTGCCAGCAGCTTCGGCCCGGGGACCTTTAATGAAAAACTGTTTTTT
TRBV18	TRBJ2-1	13	-	TRBD1	CASSQGAEDEQFF	TGTGCCAGCTCCCAGGGGGCGGAGGATGAGCAGTTCTTC
TRBV30	TRBJ1-4	15	-	-	CAWSQDVATNEKLFF	TGTGCCTGGAGTCAGGACGTCGCAACTAATGAAAAACTGTTTTTT
TRBV7-2	TRBJ1-1	14	-	-	CATEGPEGMAEAFF	TGTGCCACCGAGGGCCCTGAGGGGATGGCTGAAGCTTTCTTT
TRBV5-6	TRBJ1-3	15	-	-	CASSFGRYSGNTIYF	TGTGCCAGCAGCTTCGGCAGGTACTCTGGAAACACCATATATTTT
TRBV5-4	TRBJ2-1	15	-	TRBD2	CASSLGLAGYDEQFF	TGTGCCAGCAGCTTGGGGCTAGCGGGGTATGATGAGCAGTTCTTC
TRBV7-5	TRBJ2-2	11	-	-	CVRSFTGELFF	TGTGTCAGAAGCTTCACCGGGGAGCTGTTTTTT
TRBV14	TRBJ1-2	16	-	-	CASSQEEGREVYGYTF	TGTGCCAGCAGCCAAGAAGAGGGGCGCGAAGTCTATGGCTACACCTTC